This T cell receptor (beta chain) originates from a study of response to subunit inactivated influenza vaccine. About this clonotype: The antigen remains undetermined.

CDR1 is SGHAT and CDR2 is FQNNGV in the germline V gene. V dropped 1 base and J dropped 7; count of bases not matched to a gene: 5. CDR3 length: 15 residues. The study, taken as a whole, reports: The authors proposed limited new T cell recruitment per seasonal influenza vaccination.

TCRdb called the RT-PCR reads again in MiXCR, with one record for every CDR3 protein. The sample has 590,000 or so distinct CDR3 sequences; 14% are singletons. The sample consisted of PBMCs from blood, taken 14 to 15 days before vaccination. The receptor was derived from a man aged 50 or older who received an inactivated influenza vaccine. This chain uses TRBV11-2 with TRBJ2-2; 8 nucleotides agree with TRBD1. The CDR3 nucleotides read TGTGCCAGCAGCTTAGTGGACAGGGCGGGCGGGGAGCTGTTTTTT. It codes for CASSLVDRAGGELFF.